A single sample is the source of the 21 T cell receptor beta chains below, sequenced in a study of CD8+CD57+ T cells in acquired aplastic anemia (dated by TCRdb to the late 2010s). Data came from an Illumina HiSeq 2000. Genomic DNA served as template for TCR beta VDJ combination and CDR3 sequence profiling. TCRdb reprocessing: public reads trimmed at Q25 with fastp, clones called with MiXCR, in-frame beta chains kept. Rows merge per CDR3 protein into single entries with the most common DNA and genes. The sample includes a few hundred thousand distinct CDR3 sequences, with 30% to 35% observed a single time. The ten top clones hold more than 0.95% of the sample. Material: sorted CD4+, CD8+, or CD8+CD57+ T cells (not recorded which) from PBMCs. These receptor sequences come from a human donor in good health, serving as a control.

The chain carries TRBV25-1 and TRBJ1-1, with a tentative D call TRBD1 (5 bases). The ends were cut back, 8 bases at V and 3 bases at J, with 13 bases in the middle. Germline CDR1 MGHDK, CDR2 SYGVNS. The CDR3 spans 13 residues. In DNA form, the CDR3 reads TGTGCCAGCCTGGGGATGGGGGACACTGAAGCTTTCTTT. Its translation is CASLGMGDTEAFF.

This clonotype was seen more than once but under ten times. This chain connects TRBV5-1 to TRBJ1-1, with D possibly being TRBD1 (6 bases). Germline lookup yields CDR1 SGHRS and CDR2 YFSETQ. Trimming pared 3 bases from V and 0 bases from J, leaving 21 bases between. The CDR3 runs 18 residues. The CDR3: CASSSVMGTGGMNTEAFF. The CDR3 coding sequence is TGCGCCAGCAGCTCCGTAATGGGGACTGGGGGCATGAACACTGAAGCTTTCTTT.

This clonotype was counted only a few times. The rearrangement joins TRBV6-2 or TRBV6-3 to TRBJ1-5, with unresolved D. Germline V gene lookup returns CDR1 MNHEY and CDR2 SVGEGT. This CDR3 region has 12 residues. V was clipped by 3 bases and J by 9 bases, with 9 bases between them. CDR3 protein: CASSYLLGPQHF. The CDR3 DNA follows: TGTGCCAGCAGTTATCTCTTGGGGCCCCAGCATTTT.

This clonotype came up a few times. The rearrangement uses TRBV5-1 and TRBJ1-2; 9 nucleotides align to TRBD1. The CDR3 extends over 16 amino acids. Germline CDR1 is SGHRS and CDR2 is YFSETQ. The ends lost 4 bases at V and 4 bases at J; junction bases unmatched: 11. The CDR3 is CASSLRTGGLIYGYTF. DNA for the CDR3: TGCGCCAGCAGCCTGAGAACAGGGGGCCTAATCTATGGCTACACCTTC.

This clonotype was recorded a few times. The chain is built from TRBV5-1 and TRBJ1-4; D is uncertain. Germline values: CDR1 SGHRS, CDR2 YFSETQ. CDR3 length equals 15 residues. Trimming took off 0 bases at V and 2 bases at J, with 8 bases between the two ends. This CDR3 reads CASSLVGNTNEKLFF. In DNA, the CDR3 is TGCGCCAGCAGCTTGGTTGGGAATACTAATGAAAAACTGTTTTTT.

The rearrangement links TRBV25-1 to TRBJ1-5; D is unclear. V was cut by 3 bases and J by 2 bases, with 8 bases left in between. Germline V gene lookup returns CDR1 MGHDK and CDR2 SYGVNS. This CDR3 contains 14 residues. The CDR3 loop reads CASSEGFGNQPQHF. As DNA, the CDR3 is TGTGCCAGCAGTGAGGGATTCGGCAATCAGCCCCAGCATTTT.

This clonotype was seen repeatedly, ten times or more. This chain joins TRBV24-1 and TRBJ2-1, with TRBD2 as a possible D gene (5 bases). Germline CDR1 and CDR2: KGHDR and SFDVKD. V was shortened by 0 bases and J by 13 bases, with 9 bases between the two germline ends. The CDR3 is 12 residues long. In DNA, the CDR3 is TGTGCCACCAGTGATTTGCCTGGACTTCAGTTCTTC. Translating gives CATSDLPGLQFF.

As concerns this clonotype: A much more abundant neighbour one base away suggests this may be a read error. This chain connects TRBV11-1 to TRBJ2-1, with 8 positions matching TRBD2. Germline lookup yields CDR1 SGHAT and CDR2 FQDESV (reference sequence). The CDR3 has 14 amino acids. CDR3 protein: CASSLLAGYNEQSF. Written as DNA, the CDR3 is TGTGCCAGCAGCTTACTAGCGGGTTACAATGAGCAGTCCTTC.

About this clonotype: This may come from a read error, since a much larger clone is one base off. The rearrangement joins TRBV20-1 to TRBJ2-5; 8 bases map to TRBD1. CDR3 length: 13 residues. In germline, CDR1 is DFQATT, CDR2 SNEGSKA (reference sequence). V dropped 5 bases and J dropped 4; count of bases not matched to a gene: 6. CDR3 sequence: CSAADRERETQYF. CDR3 sequence (DNA): TGCAGTGCTGCGGACAGGGAACGAGAGACCCAGTACTTC.

As to this clonotype: This may arise from a read error, as a much more abundant clone is one base away. The chain carries TRBV27 and TRBJ2-7, with 9 positions matching TRBD2. The germline gives CDR1 MNHEY, CDR2 SMNVEV (reference sequence). This CDR3 has 14 residues. V was clipped by 5 bases and J by 6 bases; unmatched bases: 8. The CDR3 is CASSGPGLAGEQYF. The CDR3 DNA reads as TGTGCCAGCAGTGGACCGGGACTAGCCGGCGAGCAGTACTTC.

This chain links TRBV4-1 with TRBJ1-4; no reliable D call. The CDR3 contains 20 residues. Per germline, CDR1 MGHRA and CDR2 YSYEKL. The V end was cut by 0 bases, the J end by 10 bases, with 30 bases between. CDR3: CASSQDSSAAPDSRRLKLFF. The DNA of the CDR3 is TGCGCCAGCAGCCAAGATAGTTCGGCAGCCCCAGATAGTCGGAGATTAAAACTGTTTTTT.

V usage is TRBV4-1 and J usage is TRBJ1-5, with 9 bases aligning to TRBD1. Trimming at V came to 1 base and at J to 5 bases, leaving 6 bases not matched to a gene. The germline CDR1 and CDR2 sequences are MGHRA and YSYEKL. The CDR3 is 16 residues long. The CDR3, as DNA: TGCGCCAGCAGCCAAGTCGACAGGGGGAGCGATCAGCCCCAGCATTTT. It translates to CASSQVDRGSDQPQHF.

At least ten counts were recorded for this clonotype. The chain carries TRBV7-9 and TRBJ2-4; D is unclear. Trimming removed 6 bases from V and 10 bases from J, with 13 bases in between. From germline, CDR1 is SEHNR and CDR2 FQNEAQ (reference sequence). There are 12 residues in the CDR3. This chain's CDR3 is CASRTGLSIQYF. The CDR3 bases are TGTGCCAGCAGGACGGGCCTCAGTATTCAGTACTTC.

J is TRBJ2-1 and V is TRBV20-1, with TRBD2 matching 14 bases. Germline trimming cut 6 bases from V and 6 bases from J; bases unmatched to any gene: 7. CDR3 length: 15 residues. Per germline, CDR1 DFQATT and CDR2 SNEGSKA (reference sequence). In DNA form, the CDR3 reads TGCAGTGCGAGGCGACTAGCGGGAGGGCCCAATGAGCAGTTCTTC. Encoded protein: CSARRLAGGPNEQFF.

The J gene is TRBJ1-1, the V gene TRBV20-1; D is ambiguous. The V end lost 3 bases, the J end lost 0 bases, and 14 bases lay between the germline ends. This CDR3 has 15 amino acids. Germline-derived CDR1 and CDR2 are DFQATT and SNEGSKA (reference sequence). CDR3 amino acids: CSASRNILMNTEAFF. For the CDR3, the DNA is TGCAGTGCTAGCCGGAACATACTAATGAACACTGAAGCTTTCTTT.

This clonotype occurred many times. V and J are TRBV7-9 and TRBJ2-3; 9 bases align to TRBD1. This CDR3 region has 18 residues. V lost 7 bases and J lost 0; bases outside the gene matches: 14. CDR1 and CDR2 from the germline V gene are SEHNR and FQNEAQ (reference sequence). CDR3 in amino acids: CASMVPRWTGASTDTQYF. CDR3 nucleotide sequence: TGTGCCAGCATGGTCCCACGCTGGACAGGGGCGAGCACAGATACGCAGTATTTT.

This clonotype showed up many times. The chain employs TRBV9 and TRBJ2-1, with 9 bases aligning to TRBD1. V lost 2 bases, J lost 0 bases, and 0 bases stayed unmatched. Germline V CDR1 and CDR2: SGDLS, YYNGEE. The CDR3 sequence is 15 residues long. CDR3: CASSVTGGSYNEQFF. The CDR3 DNA is TGTGCCAGCAGCGTGACAGGGGGCTCCTACAATGAGCAGTTCTTC. Full variable domain (rest looked up from reference TRBV9 and TRBJ2-1): DSGVTQTPKHLITATGQRVTLRCSPRSGDLSVYWYQQSLDQGLQFLIQYYNGEERAKGNILERFSAQQFPDLHSELNLSSLELGDSALYFCASSVTGGSYNEQFFGPGTRLTVL.

There are many counts of this clonotype. The gene calls are TRBV19 and TRBJ2-1; D gene ambiguous. Trimming removed 5 bases from V and 4 bases from J, with 15 bases in between. Germline lookup yields CDR1 LNHDA and CDR2 SQIVND (reference sequence). The CDR3 is made up of 15 amino acids. For the CDR3, the DNA is TGTGCCAGTAGTGCCCAGGCCGGGTCTTACAATGAGCAGTTCTTC. As protein: CASSAQAGSYNEQFF.

V is TRBV10-3 and J is TRBJ2-5; 7 bases fit TRBD2. The CDR3 contains 13 residues. J lost 3 bases, V lost 4 bases, and 2 bases had no gene match. Germline-derived CDR1 and CDR2 are ENHRY and SYGVKD. CDR3 region: CAISVGGEETQYF. CDR3 in DNA: TGTGCCATCAGTGTGGGGGGGGAAGAGACCCAGTACTTC.

Comments on this clonotype: Just one base apart from a much larger clone, this may be a read error. The chain employs TRBV5-5 and TRBJ1-2; unclear D gene. The CDR3 totals 14 residues. Germline V gene sequence: CDR1 SGHKS, CDR2 YYEKEE (reference sequence). CDR3 coding DNA: TGTGCCGGCAGCTTATCGCCAGCTAACTATGGCTACACCTTC. Encoded protein: CAGSLSPANYGYTF.

The chain uses TRBV10-1 and TRBJ2-7; TRBD1 or TRBD2 may be the D gene (6 bases each). The germline V gene has CDR1 WNHNN and CDR2 SYGVQD (reference sequence). V lost 3 bases, J lost 7 bases, and 16 bases lay in between. This CDR3 is built from 14 residues. CDR3 DNA sequence: TGCGCCAGCAGTGAAATTTGGGGGGCTAGAGAGCAGTACTTC. It codes for CASSEIWGAREQYF.